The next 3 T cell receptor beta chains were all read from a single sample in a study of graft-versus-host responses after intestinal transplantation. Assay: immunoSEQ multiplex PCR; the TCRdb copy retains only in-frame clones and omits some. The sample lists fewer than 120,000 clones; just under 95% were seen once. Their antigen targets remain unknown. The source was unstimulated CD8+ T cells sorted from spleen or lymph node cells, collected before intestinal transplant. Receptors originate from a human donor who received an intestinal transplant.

The CDR3 is CASSETGNSYEQYF. In DNA form, the CDR3 reads TGTGCCAGCAGTGAGACAGGGAACTCCTACGAGCAGTACTTC. The rearrangement uses TRBV6-1 and TRBJ2-7, with 7 bases lining up with TRBD1. The CDR3 loop spans 14 amino acids. Losses at the gene ends were 3 bases for V and 0 bases for J; bases not matched to a gene: 2. Germline CDR1 is MNHNS and CDR2 is SASEGT.

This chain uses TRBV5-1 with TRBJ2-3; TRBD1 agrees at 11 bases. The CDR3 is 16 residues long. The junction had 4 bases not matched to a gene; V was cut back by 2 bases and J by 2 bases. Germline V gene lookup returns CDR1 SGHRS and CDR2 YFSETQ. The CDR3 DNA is TGCGCCAGCAGCTTAAACGGACAGGGGGCCACAGATACGCAGTATTTT. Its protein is CASSLNGQGATDTQYF.

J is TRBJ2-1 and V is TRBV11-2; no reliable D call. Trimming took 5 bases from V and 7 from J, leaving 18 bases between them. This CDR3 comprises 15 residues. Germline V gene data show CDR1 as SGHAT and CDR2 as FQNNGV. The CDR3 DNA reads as TGTGCCAGCAGCGCTAATCCGATGGGTCTGAATGAGCAGTTCTTC. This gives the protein CASSANPMGLNEQFF.